The T cell receptor beta chain under discussion was sequenced for a study of blood T cell repertoires in COVID-19. Study information: Some COVID-19 samples were acute and others convalescent; all came from the United States, Italy and Spain.

Original processing methods: Nucleated cell number was recorded as an estimate derived from reference gene primer amplification. Clones were read by immunoSEQ multiplex PCR, and TCRdb kept only the in-frame ones, dropping some. From that table come the V and J calls and clone size; the DNA was used to work out D and trimming. Of a few hundred thousand clones in the sample, approximately 89% were seen once. Seattle's cohort entered during active infection and was followed longitudinally. Germline assignment: CDR1 KGHDR and CDR2 SFDVKD. Trimming took off 3 bases at V and 4 bases at J, with 9 bases between the two ends. The CDR3 has 14 amino acids.

The source is a woman aged 50 to 65 with COVID-19, enrolled during active disease. The genes are TRBV24-1 and TRBJ2-1; possible D gene TRBD1, 5 bases. Material: peripheral blood. CDR3 DNA: TGTGCCACCAGTGATGCACAGGCATACAATGAGCAGTTCTTC. This translates into CATSDAQAYNEQFF.